These 14 T cell receptor beta chains share one sample of origin, sequenced in a study of identical twins. TCRdb re-analysed the 5' RACE reads in MiXCR, keeping a single row per CDR3 protein. The sample lists a few hundred thousand distinct CDR3 sequences; 14% were seen once. Separately, the same data were catalogued under a study of yellow fever vaccine responses in identical twins.

The sample taken for sequencing was CD4+ T cells sorted from blood. Receptors originate from a woman between 18 and 30 years old in good health.

This clonotype has at least ten counts. J is TRBJ2-1 and V is TRBV11-3; the D gene is possibly TRBD2 (5 bases). The germline V gene has CDR1 SGHNT and CDR2 YENEEA. V was trimmed by 1 base and J by 6 bases, leaving 10 bases between them. The CDR3 runs 14 residues. The CDR3 reads CASSLVGLANEQFF. As DNA, the CDR3 is TGTGCCAGCAGCTTAGTCGGGCTAGCCAATGAGCAGTTCTTC.

As regards this clonotype: A much larger clonotype is one base distant, so this may be a read error. The chain has TRBV5-1 and TRBJ2-7; D not resolved. The germline gives CDR1 SGHRS, CDR2 YFSETQ. CDR3 length equals 12 residues. Here the CDR3 reads CGSSETSYEQYF. Here the CDR3 DNA reads TGCGGCAGCAGCGAAACCTCCTACGAGCAGTACTTC.

This clonotype was counted at least ten times. The chain combines TRBV29-1 with TRBJ2-2; 7 bases match TRBD1. Germline CDR1 SQVTM, CDR2 ANQGSEA. The CDR3 extends over 13 amino acids. V shed 6 bases and J 1 base; nucleotides not matched to a gene: 2. CDR3 amino acids: CSVGQRNTGELFF. The CDR3 DNA follows: TGCAGCGTGGGACAGAGGAACACCGGGGAGCTGTTTTTT.

This clonotype was picked up many times. The gene calls are TRBV27 and TRBJ2-7, with 10 bases fitting TRBD2. Losses at the gene ends were 3 bases for V and 0 bases for J; bases not matched to a gene: 11. Germline V gene lookup returns CDR1 MNHEY and CDR2 SMNVEV (reference sequence). The CDR3 covers 18 residues. The CDR3 loop reads CASSFNLAGARSSYEQYF. CDR3 in DNA: TGTGCCAGCAGTTTCAACCTAGCGGGAGCCCGAAGCTCCTACGAGCAGTACTTC.

This chain connects TRBV28 to TRBJ2-2; unclear D gene. Germline V gene sequence: CDR1 MDHEN, CDR2 SYDVKM. The CDR3 is made up of 13 amino acids. The V end lost 7 bases, the J end lost 6 bases, and 12 bases lay between the germline ends. This CDR3 reads CASNKFQAGELFF. DNA of the CDR3: TGTGCCAGCAACAAGTTTCAGGCCGGGGAGCTGTTTTTT.

This clonotype was recorded only once. This chain links TRBV19 with TRBJ2-7; the match to TRBD2 covers 7 bases. Unmatched junction bases numbered 10, after V lost 5 bases and J lost 6 bases. The CDR3 loop spans 14 amino acids. Germline V gene lookup returns CDR1 LNHDA and CDR2 SQIVND (reference sequence). DNA for the CDR3: TGTGCCAGTAGTCCACGCCAAGCGGGGCGCGAGCAGTACTTC. This codes for CASSPRQAGREQYF.

The rearrangement joins TRBV29-1 to TRBJ2-2; D is ambiguous. V lost 7 bases, J lost 0 bases, and 15 bases lay in between. Germline V lookup: CDR1 SQVTM, CDR2 ANQGSEA. The CDR3 has 15 residues. The CDR3 loop is CSAHPTYANTGELFF. DNA for the CDR3: TGCAGCGCCCACCCAACATACGCGAACACCGGGGAGCTGTTTTTT.

This clonotype has ten or more counts. V usage is TRBV5-1 and J usage is TRBJ2-3; 8 bases are a match to TRBD2. CDR1 and CDR2 (germline): SGHRS, YFSETQ. The CDR3 sequence is 16 residues long. The J segment lost 4 bases and the V segment lost 4 bases, leaving 11 bases of the junction unmatched. CDR3 DNA: TGCGCCAGCAGCGGTGGATGGACTAGCAGCTCAGATACGCAGTATTTT. This gives the protein CASSGGWTSSSDTQYF.

This clonotype was seen a handful of times. The chain is built from TRBV28 and TRBJ1-5; possibly TRBD1 for D (5 bases). The germline V gene encodes CDR1 MDHEN and CDR2 SYDVKM. Trimming cost V 4 bases and J 3 bases, with 16 bases left between them. The CDR3 covers 16 residues. CDR3 sequence reads: CASSSRDGTVNQPQHF. Here the CDR3 DNA reads TGTGCCAGCAGTTCCCGGGACGGAACGGTCAATCAGCCCCAGCATTTT.

This clonotype showed up just a few times. CDR3 in DNA: TGTGCCCGGAAGCGGGACACCACTGAAGCTTTCTTT. It yields the protein CARKRDTTEAFF. The chain combines TRBV30 with TRBJ1-1, with D maybe TRBD1 (6 bases). Germline CDR1 is GTSNPN and CDR2 is SVGIG (reference sequence). The CDR3 totals 12 residues. V shed 8 bases and J shed 4 bases, with 14 bases lying between them.

The genes are TRBV19 and TRBJ2-1, with TRBD1 as a possible D gene (5 bases). The CDR3 spans 13 residues. Deletions cut 7 bases from V and 5 bases from J, with 12 bases between. Germline CDR1 reads LNHDA; CDR2 reads SQIVND (reference sequence). Written as DNA, the CDR3 is TGTGCCAGTAACCAGGTCAGGGACAATGAGCAGTTCTTC. Translating gives CASNQVRDNEQFF.

This chain joins TRBV6-1 and TRBJ2-2; TRBD1 is a possible D gene (6 bases). V was trimmed by 8 bases and J by 3 bases, leaving 19 bases between them. CDR3 length equals 16 residues. Germline lookup yields CDR1 MNHNS and CDR2 SASEGT. The CDR3 spells CASARVGGAYTGELFF. As DNA, the CDR3 is TGTGCCAGCGCCCGGGTTGGGGGCGCGTACACCGGGGAGCTGTTTTTT.

There are many counts of this clonotype. The rearrangement uses TRBV12-3 or TRBV12-4 and TRBJ2-5, with 7 bases identical to TRBD2. The trim removed 1 base at V and 5 bases at J, leaving 10 bases unmatched. The CDR3 has 16 amino acids. This CDR3 is CASSLGAGVRWETQYF. As DNA, the CDR3 is TGTGCCAGCAGTTTAGGGGCGGGAGTTAGGTGGGAGACCCAGTACTTC.

This clonotype occurred a few times. This chain uses TRBV19 with TRBJ1-5; no definite D call. With 6 bases removed from V and 3 bases from J, the gap between germline ends came to 9 bases. Germline V CDR1 and CDR2: LNHDA, SQIVND (reference sequence). The CDR3 consists of 13 residues. Here the CDR3 reads CASSPLNNQPQHF. The DNA for the CDR3 is TGTGCCAGTAGCCCATTGAACAATCAGCCCCAGCATTTT.